The source of this T cell receptor beta chain is a study of blood T cell repertoires in COVID-19. As for the study in general: Researchers got acute and convalescent COVID-19 samples from the United States, Italy and Spain. Nucleic acid was either cDNA or gDNA, and it came from T cells, B-cell-depleted T cells, or PBMCs.

Per the study methods: It was from reference gene primer amplification that nucleated cell counts were estimated. The assay was immunoSEQ multiplex PCR, and TCRdb's table has in-frame clones only and misses some. Clone size and the V and J calls come from that table; the DNA yielded D and trimming. Of 150,000 to 200,000 clones listed, 81% were seen once; the top ten hold about 6%. The study assigned cohorts using participant-reported clinical history. This sequence was found in a woman between 35 and 50 years old with acute COVID-19. The sequenced sample was PBMCs or T cells enriched from blood (not recorded which).

CDR3 region: CAWSKPGTTRNSPLHF. The CDR3 DNA sequence: TGTGCCTGGAGCAAACCCGGGACAACTAGGAATTCACCCCTCCACTTT. V gene TRBV30 combines with J gene TRBJ1-6, with a tentative D call TRBD1 (6 bases). This CDR3 is built from 16 residues. Germline V lookup: CDR1 GTSNPN, CDR2 SVGIG (reference sequence). V was trimmed by 3 bases and J by 7 bases, leaving 19 bases between them.